These 3 T cell receptor beta chains came from one sample sequenced in a study of T cells in tumors after PD-1 blockade (dated by TCRdb to between 2017 and 2020). The library relied on the immunoSEQ multiplex PCR assay. Drawn from immuneACCESS, this table holds only the in-frame rearrangements with V and J called that TCRdb kept. Clones are partly lost; checked studies trace under half to an unresolved V gene and leave the rest unexplained. Here the sample has about 60,000 clones; 74% occur a single time. Together, the top ten hold 4.7% of the sample. According to the study, the label for this sample's time point signals: after anti-PD-1 therapy. Sequences were derived from PBMCs, sampled after anti-PD-1 treatment. The receptors here all came from a human donor with basal cell carcinoma.

A single count supports this clone. The V and J genes are TRBV5-1 and TRBJ2-1, with TRBD1 matching 8 bases. V was pared by 2 bases and J by 2 bases, with 6 bases of the junction left unmatched. CDR1 SGHRS and CDR2 YFSETQ come from the germline V gene. This CDR3 region has 16 residues. The CDR3, as DNA: TGCGCCAGCAGCTTATTCGGGACAGGCGCCTACAATGAGCAGTTCTTC. Amino acid sequence: CASSLFGTGAYNEQFF.

This clone has more than one count but fewer than ten. This chain connects TRBV19 to TRBJ1-5; TRBD1 matches 7 bases. The V segment lost 1 base and the J segment 5 bases; nucleotides outside the gene matches: 5. There are 15 residues in the CDR3. The germline CDR1 and CDR2 sequences are LNHDA and SQIVND (reference sequence). The CDR3 coding sequence is TGTGCCAGTAGTATAGGACAGGGAATCGATCAGCCCCAGCATTTT. Amino acids: CASSIGQGIDQPQHF. Variable domain in full (rest from reference TRBV19 and TRBJ1-5): DGGITQSPKYLFRKEGQNVTLSCEQNLNHDAMYWYRQDPGQGLRLIYYSQIVNDFQKGDIAEGYSVSREKKESFPLTVTSAQKNPTAFYLCASSIGQGIDQPQHFGDGTRLSIL.

The chain couples TRBV18 to TRBJ2-1, with TRBD2 matching over 11 bases. The germline V gene encodes CDR1 KGHSH and CDR2 LQKENI. V was clipped by 3 bases and J by 0 bases; unmatched bases: 4. This CDR3 has 17 amino acids. This chain's CDR3 is CASSPLTSGGSYNEQFF. As DNA, the CDR3 is TGTGCCAGCTCACCCTTAACTAGCGGGGGCTCCTACAATGAGCAGTTCTTC.